This paragraph covers one T cell receptor (beta chain) sequence. This sample was included in a study of blood T cell repertoires in COVID-19. Study-wide background: PBMCs, B-cell-depleted T cells, or T cells provided the cDNA or gDNA that made up the material.

Participant-reported clinical history was the basis for cohort assignment. The authors' processing: Amplification from reference gene primers served as the basis for estimated nucleated cell counts. TCRdb's copy holds only in-frame clones and misses some; the assay was immunoSEQ multiplex PCR. V, J and clone size are taken as reported in that table, and D and trimming were inferred from the DNA itself. The sample holds around 250,000 clones, around 93% seen once. The source material was PBMCs or T cells enriched from blood (not recorded which). This TCR was sampled from a human donor in a cohort exposed to, infected with or recovered from COVID-19 (not recorded which). The donor label of this sample is uncertain.

DNA of the CDR3: TGTGCCAGCAGTTATGGGATTGGGGGAGGACAGCCCCAGCATTTT. This encodes CASSYGIGGGQPQHF. The chain recombines TRBV6-5 with TRBJ1-5; D perhaps matches TRBD1 (5 bases). The CDR3 is made up of 15 amino acids. The germline gives CDR1 MNHEY, CDR2 SVGAGI. V was shortened by 3 bases and J by 7 bases, with 16 bases between the two germline ends.